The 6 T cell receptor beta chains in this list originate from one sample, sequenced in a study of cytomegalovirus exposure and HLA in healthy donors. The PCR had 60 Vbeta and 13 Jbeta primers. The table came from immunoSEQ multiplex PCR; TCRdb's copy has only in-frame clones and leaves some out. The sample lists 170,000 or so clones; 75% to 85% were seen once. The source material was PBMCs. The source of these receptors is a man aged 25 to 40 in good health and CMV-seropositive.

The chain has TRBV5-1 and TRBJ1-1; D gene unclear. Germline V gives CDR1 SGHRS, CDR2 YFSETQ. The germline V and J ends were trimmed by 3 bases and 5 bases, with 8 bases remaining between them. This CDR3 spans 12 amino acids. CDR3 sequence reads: CASSSGLTEAFF. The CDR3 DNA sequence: TGCGCCAGCAGCTCCGGGTTGACTGAAGCTTTCTTT.

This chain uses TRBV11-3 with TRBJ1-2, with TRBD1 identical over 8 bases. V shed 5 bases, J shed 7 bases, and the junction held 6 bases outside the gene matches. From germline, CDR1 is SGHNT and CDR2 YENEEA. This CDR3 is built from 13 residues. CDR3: CASSRQGRGGYTF. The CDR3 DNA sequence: TGTGCCAGCAGCCGACAGGGGAGGGGTGGCTACACCTTC.

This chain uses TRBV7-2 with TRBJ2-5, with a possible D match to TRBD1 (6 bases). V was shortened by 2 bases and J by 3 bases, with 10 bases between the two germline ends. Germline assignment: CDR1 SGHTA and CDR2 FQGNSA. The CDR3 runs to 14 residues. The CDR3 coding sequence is TGTGCCAGCAGCTTATGGGCAGGGGAAGAGACCCAGTACTTC. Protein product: CASSLWAGEETQYF.

The CDR3 loop is CASTLTGFGELFF. The CDR3 coding sequence is TGTGCCAGCACCCTAACAGGCTTCGGGGAGCTGTTTTTT. The gene calls are TRBV6-1 and TRBJ2-2; D may be TRBD1 (5 bases). CDR1 and CDR2 (germline): MNHNS, SASEGT. The CDR3 is 13 amino acids. Trimming removed 7 bases from V and 7 bases from J, with 13 bases in between.

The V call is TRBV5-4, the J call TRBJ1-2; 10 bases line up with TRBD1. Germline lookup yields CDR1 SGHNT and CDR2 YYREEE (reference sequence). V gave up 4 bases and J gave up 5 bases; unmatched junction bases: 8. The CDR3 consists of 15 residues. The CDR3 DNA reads TGTGCCAGCAGCCATCGGGACAGGGGTTGGTATGGCTACACCTTC. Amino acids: CASSHRDRGWYGYTF.

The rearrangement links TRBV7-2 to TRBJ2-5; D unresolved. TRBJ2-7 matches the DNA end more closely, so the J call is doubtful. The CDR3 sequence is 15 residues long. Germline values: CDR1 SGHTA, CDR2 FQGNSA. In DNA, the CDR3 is TGTGCCAGCAGCTTAGCGACCGGGTCCGCCTACGAGCAGTACTTC. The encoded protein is CASSLATGSAYEQYF.